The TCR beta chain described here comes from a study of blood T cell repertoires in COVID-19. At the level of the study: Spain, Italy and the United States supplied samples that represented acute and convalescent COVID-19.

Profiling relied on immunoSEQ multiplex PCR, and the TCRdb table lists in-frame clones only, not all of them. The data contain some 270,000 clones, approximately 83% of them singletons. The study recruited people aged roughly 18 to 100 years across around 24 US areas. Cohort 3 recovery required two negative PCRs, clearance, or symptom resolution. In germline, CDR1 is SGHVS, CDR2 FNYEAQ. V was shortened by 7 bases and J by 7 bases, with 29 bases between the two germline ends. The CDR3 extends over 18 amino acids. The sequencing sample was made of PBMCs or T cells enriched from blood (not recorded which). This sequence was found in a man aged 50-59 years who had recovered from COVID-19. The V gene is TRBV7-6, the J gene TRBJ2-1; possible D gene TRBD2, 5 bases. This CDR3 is CASTSFSLETGYRNEQFF. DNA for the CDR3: TGTGCCAGCACCTCGTTCTCACTAGAGACGGGTTATCGGAATGAGCAGTTCTTC.